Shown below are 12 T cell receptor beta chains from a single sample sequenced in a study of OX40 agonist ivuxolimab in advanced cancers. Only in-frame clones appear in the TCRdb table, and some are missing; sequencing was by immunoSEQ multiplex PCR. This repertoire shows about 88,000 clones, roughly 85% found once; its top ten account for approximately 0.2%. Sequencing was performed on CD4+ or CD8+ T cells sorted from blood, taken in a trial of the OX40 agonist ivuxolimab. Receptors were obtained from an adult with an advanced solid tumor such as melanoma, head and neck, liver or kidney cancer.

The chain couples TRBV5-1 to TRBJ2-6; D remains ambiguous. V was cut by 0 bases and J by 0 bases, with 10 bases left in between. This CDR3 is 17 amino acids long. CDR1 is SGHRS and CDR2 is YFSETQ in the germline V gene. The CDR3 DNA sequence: TGCGCCAGCAGCTTGGAGTTTGGGGACTCTGGGGCCAACGTCCTGACTTTC. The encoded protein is CASSLEFGDSGANVLTF. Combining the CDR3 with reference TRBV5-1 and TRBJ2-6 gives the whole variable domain KAGVTQTPRYLIKTRGQQVTLSCSPISGHRSVSWYQQTPGQGLQFLFEYFSETQRNKGNFPGRFSGRQFSNSRSEMNVSTLELGDSALYLCASSLEFGDSGANVLTFGAGSRLTVL.

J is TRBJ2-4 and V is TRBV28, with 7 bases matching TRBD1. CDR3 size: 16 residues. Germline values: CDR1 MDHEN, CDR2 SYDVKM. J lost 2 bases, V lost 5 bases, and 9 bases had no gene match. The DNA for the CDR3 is TGTGCCAGCAGTGTTCTAGGGGGCGCGTCCAAAAACATTCAGTACTTC. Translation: CASSVLGGASKNIQYF.

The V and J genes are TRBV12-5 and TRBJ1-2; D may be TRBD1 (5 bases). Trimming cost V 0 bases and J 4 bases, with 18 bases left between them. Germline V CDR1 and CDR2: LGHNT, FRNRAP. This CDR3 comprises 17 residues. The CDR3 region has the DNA TGTGCTAGTGGTTTGGTAGTTCAGGGAGGTTTGAGCTATGGCTACACCTTC. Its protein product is CASGLVVQGGLSYGYTF.

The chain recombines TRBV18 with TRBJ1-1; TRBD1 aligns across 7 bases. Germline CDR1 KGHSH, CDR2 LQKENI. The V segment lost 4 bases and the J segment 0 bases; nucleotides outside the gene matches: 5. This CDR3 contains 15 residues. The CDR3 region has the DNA TGTGCCAGCTCACTGGCAGGGGGTATGAACACTGAAGCTTTCTTT. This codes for CASSLAGGMNTEAFF.

CDR3 protein: CASSNERQALSNQPQHF. CDR3 sequence (DNA): TGTGCCAGTAGTAACGAGAGACAGGCCCTAAGCAATCAGCCCCAGCATTTT. The chain is built from TRBV19 and TRBJ1-5; possible D gene TRBD1, 6 bases. Germline V gives CDR1 LNHDA, CDR2 SQIVND (reference sequence). The V end lost 4 bases, the J end lost 1 base, and 17 bases lay between the germline ends. The CDR3 contains 17 residues.

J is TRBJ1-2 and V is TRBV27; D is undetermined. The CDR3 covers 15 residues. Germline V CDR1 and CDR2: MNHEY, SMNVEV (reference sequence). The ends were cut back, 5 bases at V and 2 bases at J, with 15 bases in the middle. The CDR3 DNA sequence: TGTGCCAGCAGTCCCGGAAGGCCACGCAACTATGGCTACACCTTC. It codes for CASSPGRPRNYGYTF.

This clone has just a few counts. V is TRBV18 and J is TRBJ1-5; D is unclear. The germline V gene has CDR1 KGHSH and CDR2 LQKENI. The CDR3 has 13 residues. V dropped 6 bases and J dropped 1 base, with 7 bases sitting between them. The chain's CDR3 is CASSPGSNQPQHF. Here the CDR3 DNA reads TGTGCCAGCTCGCCGGGCAGCAATCAGCCCCAGCATTTT.

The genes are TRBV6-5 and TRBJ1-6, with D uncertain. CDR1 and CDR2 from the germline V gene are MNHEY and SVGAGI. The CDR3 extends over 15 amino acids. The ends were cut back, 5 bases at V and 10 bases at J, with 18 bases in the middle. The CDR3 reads CASSGSGVIFSPLHF. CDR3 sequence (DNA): TGTGCCAGCAGTGGGTCTGGGGTAATATTCTCACCCCTCCACTTT.

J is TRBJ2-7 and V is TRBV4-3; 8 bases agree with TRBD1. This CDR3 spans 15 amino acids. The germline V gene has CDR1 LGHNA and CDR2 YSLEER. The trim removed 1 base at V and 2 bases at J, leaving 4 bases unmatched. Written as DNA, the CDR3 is TGCGCCAGCAGCCAAGCGCCAGGGGGCACCTACGAGCAGTACTTC. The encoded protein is CASSQAPGGTYEQYF.

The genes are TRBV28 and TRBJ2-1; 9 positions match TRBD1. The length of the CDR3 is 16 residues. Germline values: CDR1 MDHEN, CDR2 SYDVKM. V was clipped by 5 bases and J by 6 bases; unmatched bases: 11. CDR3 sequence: CASSLGGQGGLNEQFF. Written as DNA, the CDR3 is TGTGCCAGCAGTCTGGGGGGACAGGGAGGACTCAATGAGCAGTTCTTC.

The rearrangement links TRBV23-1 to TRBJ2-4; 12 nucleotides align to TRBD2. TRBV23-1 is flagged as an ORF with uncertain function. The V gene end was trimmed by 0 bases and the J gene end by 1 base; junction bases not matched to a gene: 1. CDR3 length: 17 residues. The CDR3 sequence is CASSQSGLAGAKNIQYF. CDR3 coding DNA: TGCGCCAGCAGTCAATCAGGACTAGCGGGGGCCAAAAACATTCAGTACTTC.

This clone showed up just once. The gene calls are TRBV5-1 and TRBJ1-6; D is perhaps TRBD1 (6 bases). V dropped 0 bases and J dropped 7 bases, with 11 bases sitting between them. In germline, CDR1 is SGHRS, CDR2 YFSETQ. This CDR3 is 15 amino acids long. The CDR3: CASSLEQGLNSPLHF. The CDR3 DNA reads TGCGCCAGCAGCTTGGAACAGGGCCTCAATTCACCCCTCCACTTT.